This TCR beta chain originates from a study of blood T cells in healthy people across ages. For the second PCR, which ran for about 7 to 12 cycles, a sample-barcoded 5' primer and a J-beta primer mix were used. TCRdb reanalysed the 5' RACE reads using MiXCR and keeps one entry per CDR3 protein. Of roughly 700,000 distinct CDR3 sequences listed, roughly 49% were seen once; the top ten hold about 32%. This CDR3 is built from 17 residues. V lost 1 base and J lost 1, with 16 bases in between. The germline V gene has CDR1 SGHTA and CDR2 FQGNSA. Sequenced: blood. The chain combines TRBV7-2 with TRBJ2-5; a possible D gene is TRBD2 (6 bases). The sequence derives from a woman aged 55-75 years in good health. The CDR3: CASSLGRSGTLQETQYF. The DNA of the CDR3 is TGTGCCAGCAGCTTAGGGCGGTCCGGGACTCTCCAAGAGACCCAGTACTTC.